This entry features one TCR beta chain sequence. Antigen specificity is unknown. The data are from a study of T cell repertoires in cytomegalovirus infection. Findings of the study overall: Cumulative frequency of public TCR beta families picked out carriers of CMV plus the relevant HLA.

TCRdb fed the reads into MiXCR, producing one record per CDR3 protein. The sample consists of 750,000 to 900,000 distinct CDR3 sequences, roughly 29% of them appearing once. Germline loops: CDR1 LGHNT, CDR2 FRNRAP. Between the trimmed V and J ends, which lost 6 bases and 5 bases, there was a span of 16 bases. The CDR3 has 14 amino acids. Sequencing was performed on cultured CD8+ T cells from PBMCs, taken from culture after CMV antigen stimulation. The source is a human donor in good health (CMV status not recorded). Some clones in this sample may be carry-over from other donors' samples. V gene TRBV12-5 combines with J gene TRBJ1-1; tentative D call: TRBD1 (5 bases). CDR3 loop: CASGPPGGATEAFF. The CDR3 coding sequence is TGTGCTAGTGGGCCCCCCGGGGGTGCTACTGAAGCTTTCTTT. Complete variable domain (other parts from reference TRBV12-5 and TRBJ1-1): DARVTQTPRHKVTEMGQEVTMRCQPILGHNTVFWYRQTMMQGLELLAYFRNRAPLDDSGMPKDRFSAEMPDATLATLKIQPSEPRDSAVYFCASGPPGGATEAFFGQGTRLTVV.